A selection of T cell receptor beta chains follows, all from one sample in a study of T cell responses to AZD1222 COVID-19 vaccine. The assay was immunoSEQ multiplex PCR, and TCRdb's table has in-frame clones only and misses some. The table shows around 140,000 clones, with about 93% occurring only once. Sequencing used peripheral blood, obtained on day 0 of AZD1222 vaccination. These receptors were collected from an adult in good health. The CDR3 runs from the conserved cysteine through the conserved F or W. A D gene is named only where the DNA matches it firmly. Rows give clone size only sometimes, using once, few, many, or a class for an expanded clone.

d_gene	v_gene	j_gene	abundance	CDR3aa	CDR3nt
-	TRBV6-5	TRBJ2-5	-	CASTIGVGAETQYF	TGTGCCAGCACCATTGGAGTGGGGGCGGAGACCCAGTACTTC
TRBD2	TRBV29-1	TRBJ2-7	-	CSVAQSGRLGEQYF	TGCAGCGTTGCACAGAGCGGGAGGCTAGGGGAGCAGTACTTC
-	TRBV5-1	TRBJ1-2	-	CASSVTATGNNGYTF	TGCGCCAGCAGCGTGACCGCAACAGGGAATAATGGCTACACCTTC
-	TRBV11-3	TRBJ2-1	-	CASSFGRSSVYEQFF	TGTGCCAGCAGCTTTGGGCGTAGCTCCGTGTATGAGCAGTTCTTC
-	TRBV10-2	TRBJ2-3	-	CASSEYRGKDTQYF	TGCGCCAGCAGTGAGTATAGGGGAAAAGATACGCAGTATTTT
-	TRBV7-2	TRBJ2-5	-	CASSSSVFGPGYQETQYF	TGTGCCAGCAGCTCCTCTGTGTTCGGTCCGGGGTACCAAGAGACCCAGTACTTC
-	TRBV11-2	TRBJ2-7	-	CASSSQGYEQYF	TGTGCCAGCAGCTCCCAGGGCTACGAGCAGTACTTC
TRBD1	TRBV6-6	TRBJ1-6	-	CASSPRIGTGRKSPLHF	TGTGCCAGCAGTCCGAGGATCGGGACAGGGAGGAAGTCACCCCTCCACTTT
-	TRBV3-1/TRBV3-2	TRBJ1-4	-	CASSQVGQGGEKLFF	TGTGCCAGCAGCCAAGTGGGGCAGGGTGGGGAAAAACTGTTTTTT
TRBD2	TRBV5-1	TRBJ2-1	-	CASSLESGGGNEQFF	TGCGCCAGCAGCTTGGAAAGCGGGGGAGGGAATGAGCAGTTCTTC
TRBD1	TRBV6-5	TRBJ1-1	-	CASSFTGGNTEAFF	TGTGCCAGCAGTTTTACAGGGGGGAACACTGAAGCTTTCTTT
-	TRBV6-5	TRBJ1-1	-	CAGRGGNQNTEAFF	TGTGCCGGACGGGGAGGGAATCAGAACACTGAAGCTTTCTTT
TRBD1	TRBV3-1/TRBV3-2	TRBJ2-5	-	CASSLNPGQGWQETQYF	TGTGCCAGCAGCCTTAATCCGGGACAGGGATGGCAAGAGACCCAGTACTTC
-	TRBV11-1	TRBJ1-1	-	CASSTGITNTEAFF	TGTGCCAGCAGCACGGGGATTACGAACACTGAAGCTTTCTTT
-	TRBV6-2/TRBV6-3	TRBJ1-1	-	CASSYRTVNTEAFF	TGTGCCAGCAGTTACAGGACGGTGAACACTGAAGCTTTCTTT
TRBD2	TRBV27	TRBJ2-3	-	CASSGGFTDTQYF	TGTGCCAGCAGCGGGGGGTTCACAGATACGCAGTATTTT
-	TRBV12-3/TRBV12-4	TRBJ1-1	-	CASSLAAISPAFF	TGTGCCAGCAGTTTAGCGGCAATCTCTCCAGCTTTCTTT
TRBD1	TRBV7-2	TRBJ1-1	-	CASSFRGRRTEAFF	TGTGCCAGCAGCTTTAGGGGGCGCAGAACTGAAGCTTTCTTT
TRBD2	TRBV5-4	TRBJ2-3	-	CASSPSGRVKDTQYF	TGTGCCAGCAGTCCTAGCGGGAGGGTTAAAGATACGCAGTATTTT
-	TRBV5-5	TRBJ1-6	-	CASSLVETSPLHF	TGTGCCAGCAGCTTGGTCGAGACTTCACCCCTCCACTTT
TRBD1	TRBV5-1	TRBJ2-1	once	CASSSGQVGNEQFF	TGCGCCAGCAGCTCCGGACAGGTTGGCAATGAGCAGTTCTTC
-	TRBV29-1	TRBJ2-5	-	CSVERDSQETQYF	TGCAGCGTTGAGCGGGACAGCCAAGAGACCCAGTACTTC
-	TRBV10-3	TRBJ2-1	-	CAISEAQGSYNEQFF	TGTGCCATCAGTGAGGCGCAGGGTTCCTACAATGAGCAGTTCTTC
-	TRBV15	TRBJ1-2	-	CATSREGTNGYTF	TGTGCCACCAGCAGAGAGGGGACCAATGGCTACACCTTC
TRBD1	TRBV10-3	TRBJ1-5	-	CAISESAPGQASNQPQHF	TGTGCCATCAGTGAGTCAGCTCCGGGACAGGCGAGCAATCAGCCCCAGCATTTT
-	TRBV3-1/TRBV3-2	TRBJ1-4	-	CASSQGSLGEKLFF	TGTGCCAGCAGCCAAGGTAGTCTGGGGGAAAAACTGTTTTTT
TRBD1	TRBV4-1	TRBJ1-6	once	CASSQGRTGGLDNSPLHF	TGCGCCAGCAGCCAAGGTAGGACAGGGGGTTTGGATAATTCACCCCTCCACTTT
TRBD1	TRBV9	TRBJ2-1	-	CASSVQVTGNNEQFF	TGTGCCAGCAGCGTACAAGTGACAGGGAACAATGAGCAGTTCTTC
-	TRBV7-2	TRBJ1-2	-	CASSLERAISNYGYTF	TGTGCCAGCAGCTTAGAACGGGCAATATCTAACTATGGCTACACCTTC
-	TRBV11-3	TRBJ1-1	-	CASSYSDENTEAFF	TGTGCCAGCAGCTATTCAGACGAGAACACTGAAGCTTTCTTT
-	TRBV5-1	TRBJ1-2	-	CASSSGARTGGDYGYTF	TGCGCCAGCAGCTCGGGTGCGAGGACCGGGGGGGACTATGGCTACACCTTC
-	TRBV5-1	TRBJ1-1	-	CASSLAAGGRAFF	TGCGCCAGCAGCTTGGCCGCGGGAGGGAGAGCTTTCTTT
TRBD1	TRBV4-1	TRBJ2-7	-	CASSQVDRGPSEQYF	TGCGCCAGCAGCCAAGTCGACAGGGGGCCAAGCGAGCAGTACTTC
-	TRBV14	TRBJ2-2	-	CASSQDHLNTGELFF	TGTGCCAGCAGCCAAGACCACCTGAACACCGGGGAGCTGTTTTTT
TRBD2	TRBV12-5	TRBJ2-3	-	CASGLAGTSGSTDTQYF	TGTGCTAGTGGTCTCGCCGGGACTAGCGGCAGCACAGATACGCAGTATTTT
TRBD2	TRBV30	TRBJ2-2	-	CAWSLLAGVGGELFF	TGTGCCTGGAGTCTACTAGCGGGAGTGGGCGGGGAGCTGTTTTTT
-	TRBV18	TRBJ2-5	-	CASSPPGGYQETQYF	TGTGCCAGCTCACCGCCGGGTGGGTACCAAGAGACCCAGTACTTC
-	TRBV27	TRBJ1-6	-	CATGVLHSANSPLHF	TGTGCCACCGGAGTACTGCACTCGGCGAATTCACCCCTCCACTTT
-	TRBV7-2	TRBJ1-3	-	CASSLGHGNTIYF	TGTGCCAGCAGCTTAGGTCACGGAAACACCATATATTTT
TRBD1	TRBV5-4	TRBJ1-2	once	CASSYRDRGGEGYTF	TGTGCCAGCAGCTACCGGGACAGGGGGGGAGAGGGCTACACCTTC
TRBD1	TRBV3-1/TRBV3-2	TRBJ2-5	-	CASSHTGQGQETQYF	TGTGCCAGCAGCCATACTGGACAGGGGCAAGAGACCCAGTACTTC
-	TRBV21-1	TRBJ2-1	-	CASSKETSGSGREQFF	TGTGCCAGCAGCAAAGAAACTAGCGGGAGTGGGCGGGAGCAGTTCTTC
-	TRBV5-1	TRBJ1-2	-	CASSSPVGANYGYTF	TGCGCCAGCAGCTCCCCCGTCGGTGCTAACTATGGCTACACCTTC
-	TRBV18	TRBJ2-7	-	CASSTRDGGTYEQYF	TGTGCCAGCTCAACTCGGGACGGAGGCACCTACGAGCAGTACTTC
-	TRBV27	TRBJ2-7	-	CASSLSRGSEQYF	TGTGCCAGCAGTTTATCCAGGGGAAGCGAGCAGTACTTC
-	TRBV5-6	TRBJ1-2	-	CASSLPVLAGYTF	TGTGCCAGCAGCTTGCCCGTCCTGGCTGGCTACACCTTC
-	TRBV11-2	TRBJ2-5	-	CASSLVGGFRQETQYF	TGTGCCAGCAGCTTAGTGGGCGGTTTCAGGCAAGAGACCCAGTACTTC
-	TRBV5-5	TRBJ1-2	-	CASSRKDTSTNYGYTF	TGTGCCAGCAGCCGAAAGGACACATCAACTAACTATGGCTACACCTTC
TRBD1	TRBV7-2	TRBJ1-2	-	CASSLTGVIYGYTF	TGTGCCAGCAGCTTGACAGGGGTTATCTATGGCTACACCTTC
-	TRBV6-7	TRBJ1-2	-	CASAEGDGYTF	TGTGCCAGTGCGGAGGGGGATGGCTACACCTTC